The 8 T cell receptor beta chains below come from one sample, sequenced in a study of shared clonotypes between healthy human individuals. Clones were sequenced by immunoSEQ multiplex PCR, and TCRdb holds only the in-frame ones, with some missing. The table records more than 2 million clones, roughly 96% of them present only once. The material sequenced was naive CD4+ T cells sorted from blood. Specified subset: CD45RA+ positively selected. These receptor sequences come from a man aged 18 to 30 in good health.

The genes are TRBV7-2 and TRBJ2-7; 11 bases agree with TRBD2. The CDR3 is made up of 17 amino acids. V was pared by 5 bases and J by 3 bases, with 12 bases of the junction left unmatched. CDR1 and CDR2 from the germline V gene are SGHTA and FQGNSA. The CDR3 DNA reads as TGTGCCAGCAGCAAACAAACTAGCGGGAGTAATTTCTACGAGCAGTACTTC. Translated, it gives CASSKQTSGSNFYEQYF.

This rearrangement joins TRBV6-4 to TRBJ1-1, with D unresolved. V lost 4 bases and J lost 10, with 13 bases in between. The CDR3 runs 12 residues. The germline gives CDR1 MRHNA, CDR2 SNTAGT. DNA for the CDR3: TGTGCCAGCAGTGGCACTGAGGTGGTAGCTTTCTTT. This translates into CASSGTEVVAFF.

The chain has TRBV4-1 and TRBJ1-5; D possibly corresponds to TRBD1 (5 bases). The germline V gene has CDR1 MGHRA and CDR2 YSYEKL. The CDR3 is 16 amino acids. V was clipped by 1 base and J by 0 bases, with 10 bases between them. For the CDR3, the DNA is TGCGCCAGCAGCCAAGTACAGGCCTATAGCAATCAGCCCCAGCATTTT. Its translation is CASSQVQAYSNQPQHF.

The chain joins TRBV6-6 to TRBJ1-1, with D uncertain. There are 12 residues in the CDR3. The germline CDR1 and CDR2 sequences are MNHNY and SVGAGI (reference sequence). V lost 2 bases and J lost 4, with 5 bases in between. CDR3 DNA: TGTGCCAGCAGTTACGAGGGCACTGAAGCTTTCTTT. This gives the protein CASSYEGTEAFF.

The chain joins TRBV5-6 to TRBJ2-6; D is possibly TRBD2 (5 bases). Germline CDR1 and CDR2: SGHDT and YYEEEE. V was shortened by 4 bases and J by 1 base, with 12 bases between the two germline ends. The CDR3 consists of 16 residues. The CDR3 reads CASSPGWGSGANVLTF. The CDR3, as DNA: TGTGCCAGCAGCCCGGGGTGGGGATCTGGGGCCAACGTCCTGACTTTC.

The chain has TRBV19 and TRBJ1-4; possibly TRBD1 for D (5 bases). This CDR3 has 13 residues. The V gene's germline CDR1 is LNHDA and CDR2 SQIVND (reference sequence). Deletions cut 4 bases from V and 8 bases from J, with 11 bases between. CDR3 in DNA: TGTGCCAGTAGTACTCAGGGAAGGGAAAAACTGTTTTTT. This encodes CASSTQGREKLFF.

This chain joins TRBV5-6 and TRBJ1-6, with 7 bases lining up with TRBD1. V was pared by 9 bases and J by 5 bases, with 8 bases of the junction left unmatched. Per germline, CDR1 SGHDT and CDR2 YYEEEE. CDR3 size: 14 residues. The CDR3 is CAIPTTGNNSPLHF. The CDR3 nucleotides are TGTGCCATTCCAACGACAGGGAATAATTCACCCCTCCACTTT.

The chain carries TRBV29-1 and TRBJ2-7; 8 positions match TRBD1. Germline loops: CDR1 SQVTM, CDR2 ANQGSEA. V shed 4 bases and J 3 bases; nucleotides not matched to a gene: 2. The CDR3 length is 12 residues. The CDR3 DNA is TGCAGCGTTGGCAGGGGGCTCTACGAGCAGTACTTC. It is translated as CSVGRGLYEQYF.